What follows describes a single T cell receptor beta chain. These data originate in a study of type 1 regulatory T cells. Study details: An in vitro protocol generated T-allo10, a Tr1-enriched, alloantigen-specific CD4 T cell product.

TCRdb redid the calling of the reads with MiXCR, one entry per CDR3 protein. The table lists approximately 90,000 distinct CDR3 sequences, around 30% of them singletons. The clonotype was recovered from a human donor in good health. The sample was CD4+ T cells, either the whole sample or a sorted fraction (not recorded which).

The CDR3 loop reads CASSPTGGAGDYEQYF. The CDR3 DNA is TGTGCCAGCAGCCCTACAGGGGGAGCGGGAGATTACGAGCAGTACTTC. The chain carries TRBV7-8 and TRBJ2-7, with D possibly called TRBD1 or TRBD2 (8 bases each). Germline assignment: CDR1 SGHVS and CDR2 FQNEAQ. This CDR3 is built from 16 residues. The V gene lost 5 bases and the J gene lost 4 bases, with 21 bases spanning the gap.